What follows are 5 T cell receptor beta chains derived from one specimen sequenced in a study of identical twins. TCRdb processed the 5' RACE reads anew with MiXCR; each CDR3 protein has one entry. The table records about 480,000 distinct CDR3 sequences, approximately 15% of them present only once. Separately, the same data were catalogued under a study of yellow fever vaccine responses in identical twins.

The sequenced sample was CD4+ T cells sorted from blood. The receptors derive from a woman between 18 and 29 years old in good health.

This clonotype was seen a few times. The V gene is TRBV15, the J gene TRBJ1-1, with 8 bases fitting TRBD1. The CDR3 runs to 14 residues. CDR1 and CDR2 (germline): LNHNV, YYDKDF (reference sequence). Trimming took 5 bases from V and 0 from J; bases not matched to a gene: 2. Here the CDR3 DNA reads TGTGCCACCAGCCTGGACAGGGTGAACACTGAAGCTTTCTTT. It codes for CATSLDRVNTEAFF.

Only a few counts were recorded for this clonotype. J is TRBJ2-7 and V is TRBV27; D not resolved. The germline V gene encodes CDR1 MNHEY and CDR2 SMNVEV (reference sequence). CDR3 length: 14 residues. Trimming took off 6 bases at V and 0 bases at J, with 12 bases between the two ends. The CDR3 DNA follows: TGTGCCAGCAGCCTTAGTAGGAGCTCCTACGAGCAGTACTTC. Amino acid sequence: CASSLSRSSYEQYF.

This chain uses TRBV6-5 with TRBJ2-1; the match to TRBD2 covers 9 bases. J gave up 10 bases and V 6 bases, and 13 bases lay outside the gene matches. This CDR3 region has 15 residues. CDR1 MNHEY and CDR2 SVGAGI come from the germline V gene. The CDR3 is CASRLGLAILEEQFF. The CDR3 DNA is TGTGCCAGCAGATTAGGACTAGCGATTCTAGAGGAGCAGTTCTTC.

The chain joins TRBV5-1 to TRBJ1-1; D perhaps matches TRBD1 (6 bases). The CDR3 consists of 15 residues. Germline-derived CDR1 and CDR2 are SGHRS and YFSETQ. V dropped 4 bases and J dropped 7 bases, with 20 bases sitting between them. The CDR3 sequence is CASSPSTGTEFEAFF. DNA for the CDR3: TGCGCCAGCAGCCCATCGACAGGCACGGAGTTTGAAGCTTTCTTT.

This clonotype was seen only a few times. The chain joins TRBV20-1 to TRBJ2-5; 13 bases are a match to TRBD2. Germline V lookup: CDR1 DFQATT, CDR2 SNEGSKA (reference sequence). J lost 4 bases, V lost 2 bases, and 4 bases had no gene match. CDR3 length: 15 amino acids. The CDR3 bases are TGCAGTGCTAGAAGCTGGACTAGCGGGGGAGAGACCCAGTACTTC. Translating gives CSARSWTSGGETQYF.